A single sample gave rise to the 15 T cell receptor beta chains below, sequenced in a study of blood T cell repertoires in COVID-19 (TCRdb year 2020). The library was made by the immunoSEQ multiplex PCR assay. Entries here come from immuneACCESS through TCRdb and include only in-frame sequences with V and J called. Some clones fail to appear in such tables; in the studies checked, an unresolved V gene covers under half of the shortfall, and the cause of the remainder is unknown. The sample table holds some 400,000 clones, of which about four fifths were seen once. The ten most abundant clones make up over 0.95% of the sample. Material: peripheral blood. These TCRs come from a human donor with acute or convalescent COVID-19. The donor label of this sample is uncertain.

The V and J genes are TRBV6-7 and TRBJ2-5, with 11 bases matching TRBD2. TRBV6-7 is an ORF, and what it does is uncertain. This CDR3 comprises 14 residues. V shed 5 bases and J 3 bases; nucleotides not matched to a gene: 2. The CDR3 DNA reads as TGTGCCAGCAGTGGGACTAGCGGAAAAGAGACCCAGTACTTC. Translated: CASSGTSGKETQYF.

This clone was seen a handful of times. The same CDR3 is also encoded by other DNA sequences in this sample. The rearrangement joins TRBV6-5 to TRBJ2-2; D remains unclear. The CDR3 sequence is 12 residues long. The V and J ends lost 6 bases and 2 bases respectively, with 4 bases between them. CDR1 MNHEY and CDR2 SVGAGI come from the germline V gene. The CDR3 DNA follows: TGTGCCAGCAGGCGTAACACCGGGGAGCTGTTTTTT. Protein product: CASRRNTGELFF.

The J gene is TRBJ2-5, the V gene TRBV19; D remains unclear. V was shortened by 6 bases and J by 1 base, with 15 bases between the two germline ends. The CDR3 totals 15 residues. CDR1 LNHDA and CDR2 SQIVND come from the germline V gene (reference sequence). CDR3 bases: TGTGCCAGTAGAAACTATGGGTCGAGCCAAGAGACCCAGTACTTC. This translates into CASRNYGSSQETQYF.

This chain uses TRBV6-5 with TRBJ1-1, with D uncertain. The CDR3 covers 16 residues. The germline V gene encodes CDR1 MNHEY and CDR2 SVGAGI. V was clipped by 3 bases and J by 0 bases, with 14 bases between them. CDR3 in amino acids: CASSYELRSMNTEAFF. DNA of the CDR3: TGTGCCAGCAGTTATGAGCTGCGCTCCATGAACACTGAAGCTTTCTTT.

The chain recombines TRBV29-1 with TRBJ1-2; D is perhaps TRBD1 (5 bases). Trimming pared 4 bases from V and 1 base from J, leaving 10 bases between. This CDR3 has 13 amino acids. CDR1 and CDR2 (germline): SQVTM, ANQGSEA. The CDR3 loop is CSVVDDSNYGYTF. CDR3 in DNA: TGCAGCGTTGTGGATGACAGTAACTATGGCTACACCTTC.

This chain joins TRBV6-4 and TRBJ2-2; the match to TRBD1 covers 8 bases. This CDR3 region has 14 residues. The junction had 6 bases not matched to a gene; V was cut back by 6 bases and J by 6 bases. Germline V gives CDR1 MRHNA, CDR2 SNTAGT. CDR3 nucleotides: TGTGCCAGCAGAACGACAGGGGTCGCCGGGGAGCTGTTTTTT. Residues: CASRTTGVAGELFF.

The genes are TRBV6-5 and TRBJ2-3; possible D gene TRBD2, 6 bases. Trimming cost V 4 bases and J 0 bases, with 11 bases left between them. The CDR3 length is 15 residues. CDR1 and CDR2 from the germline V gene are MNHEY and SVGAGI. CDR3 loop: CASSLRGTSTDTQYF. Here the CDR3 DNA reads TGTGCCAGCAGTTTACGCGGGACTAGCACAGATACGCAGTATTTT.

The rearrangement joins TRBV6-5 to TRBJ1-6; the D is unclear. CDR3 length equals 15 residues. With 4 bases removed from V and 0 bases from J, the gap between germline ends came to 7 bases. Germline V CDR1 and CDR2: MNHEY, SVGAGI. In DNA form, the CDR3 reads TGTGCCAGCAGTTGGAGTAGCTCCTATAATTCACCCCTCCACTTT. Its protein is CASSWSSSYNSPLHF.

J is TRBJ1-2 and V is TRBV3-1 (or the pseudogene TRBV3-2), with a weak D call TRBD1 (6 bases). Germline assignment: CDR1 LGHDT and CDR2 YNNKEL (reference sequence). The CDR3 contains 14 residues. Trimming shortened V by 5 bases and J by 4 bases, and 14 bases separated the two germline ends. The CDR3 loop is CASSRTDQLYGYTF. In nucleotides, the CDR3 is TGTGCCAGCAGCAGGACAGACCAGCTCTATGGCTACACCTTC.

This chain connects TRBV18 to TRBJ1-6; 9 nucleotides agree with TRBD1. Losses at the gene ends were 3 bases for V and 9 bases for J; bases not matched to a gene: 9. The CDR3 runs 16 residues. Germline CDR1 reads KGHSH; CDR2 reads LQKENI. CDR3 region: CASSPQVPGQGSPLHF. CDR3 sequence (DNA): TGTGCCAGCTCACCCCAAGTCCCGGGACAGGGTTCACCCCTCCACTTT. Filled out from reference TRBV18 and TRBJ1-6, the complete variable domain reads NAGVMQNPRHLVRRRGQEARLRCSPMKGHSHVYWYRQLPEEGLKFMVYLQKENIIDESGMPKERFSAEFPKEGPSILRIQQVVRGDSAAYFCASSPQVPGQGSPLHFGNGTRLTVT.

This clone was picked up a small number of times. The gene calls are TRBV28 and TRBJ1-1, with TRBD1 identical over 11 bases. This CDR3 has 15 amino acids. Losses at the gene ends were 4 bases for V and 3 bases for J; bases not matched to a gene: 4. In germline, CDR1 is MDHEN, CDR2 SYDVKM. The DNA of the CDR3 is TGTGCCAGCAGTTACGGGACAGGGGGTCACACTGAAGCTTTCTTT. This translates into CASSYGTGGHTEAFF.

This clone came up a few times. The chain employs TRBV3-1 (or the pseudogene TRBV3-2) and TRBJ2-1; D is uncertain. Germline V gene data show CDR1 as LGHDT and CDR2 as YNNKEL (reference sequence). The CDR3 consists of 13 residues. Trimming left V 3 bases short and J 7 bases short, with 10 bases between. The CDR3 sequence is CASSQSLRNEQFF. The CDR3 region has the DNA TGTGCCAGCAGCCAGTCACTAAGGAATGAGCAGTTCTTC.

This rearrangement joins TRBV6-6 to TRBJ1-2, with a tentative D call TRBD1 (6 bases). Deletions cut 7 bases from V and 6 bases from J, with 15 bases between. The CDR3 is 13 amino acids. Germline V lookup: CDR1 MNHNY, CDR2 SVGAGI (reference sequence). The CDR3 sequence: CASNPRQADGYTF. In nucleotides, the CDR3 is TGTGCCAGCAACCCTCGACAGGCCGATGGCTACACCTTC.

The chain links TRBV5-1 to TRBJ2-7, with D tentatively TRBD1 (6 bases). Germline V gives CDR1 SGHRS, CDR2 YFSETQ. The germline V and J ends were trimmed by 0 bases and 2 bases, with 9 bases remaining between them. This CDR3 comprises 14 residues. The CDR3 loop reads CASSLVQGPYEQYF. CDR3 in DNA: TGCGCCAGCAGCTTGGTACAGGGACCCTACGAGCAGTACTTC.

V gene TRBV7-9 combines with J gene TRBJ2-7; D might be TRBD2 (5 bases). This CDR3 has 15 amino acids. Trimming removed 5 bases from V and 0 bases from J, with 14 bases in between. Germline CDR1 reads SEHNR; CDR2 reads FQNEAQ (reference sequence). CDR3 in amino acids: CASSPWTFSSYEQYF. DNA for the CDR3: TGTGCCAGCAGCCCCTGGACTTTTAGCTCCTACGAGCAGTACTTC.